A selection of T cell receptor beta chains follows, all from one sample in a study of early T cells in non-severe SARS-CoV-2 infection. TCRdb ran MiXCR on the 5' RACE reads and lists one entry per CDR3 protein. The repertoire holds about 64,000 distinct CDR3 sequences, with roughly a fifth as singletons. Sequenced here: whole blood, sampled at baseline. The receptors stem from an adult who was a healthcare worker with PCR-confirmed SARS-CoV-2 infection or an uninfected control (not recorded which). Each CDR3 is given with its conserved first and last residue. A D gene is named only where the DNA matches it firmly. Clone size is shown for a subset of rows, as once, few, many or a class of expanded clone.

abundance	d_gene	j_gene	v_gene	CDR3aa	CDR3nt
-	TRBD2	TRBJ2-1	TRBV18	CASSPGTSGAYNEQFF	TGTGCCAGCTCACCAGGGACTAGCGGTGCCTACAATGAGCAGTTCTTC
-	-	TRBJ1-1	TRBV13	CASSSGTLGTEAFF	TGTGCCAGCAGCTCCGGGACCCTTGGGACTGAAGCTTTCTTT
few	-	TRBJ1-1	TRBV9	CASKPSEGTTEAFF	TGTGCCAGCAAACCCTCGGAGGGGACCACTGAAGCTTTCTTT
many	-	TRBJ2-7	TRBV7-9	CASSDEGLPPAYEQYF	TGTGCCAGCAGCGACGAGGGACTCCCTCCAGCCTACGAGCAGTACTTC
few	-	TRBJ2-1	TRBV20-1	CSARVRSKSYNEQFF	TGCAGTGCTAGAGTTCGCAGTAAGTCCTACAATGAGCAGTTCTTC
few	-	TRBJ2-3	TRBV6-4	CASSDSGLTDTQYF	TGTGCCAGCAGTGACTCGGGCCTCACAGATACGCAGTATTTT
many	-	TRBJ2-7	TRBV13	CASSLGSSYEQYF	TGTGCCAGCAGCCTCGGGAGCTCCTACGAGCAGTACTTC
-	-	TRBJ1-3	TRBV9	CASRPSGDSGNTIYF	TGTGCCAGCAGACCCTCAGGAGACTCTGGAAACACCATATATTTT
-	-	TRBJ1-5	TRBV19	CASSILGKPQHF	TGTGCCAGTAGTATTCTCGGGAAGCCCCAGCATTTT
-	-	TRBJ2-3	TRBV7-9	CASSLYPDTQYF	TGTGCCAGCAGCTTATATCCAGATACGCAGTATTTT
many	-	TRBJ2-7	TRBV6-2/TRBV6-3	CASSGFSYEQYF	TGTGCCAGCTCGGGCTTTTCCTACGAGCAGTACTTC
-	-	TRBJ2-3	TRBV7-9	CASSRLATSTDTQYF	TGTGCCAGCAGCCGTCTAGCGACTAGCACAGATACGCAGTATTTT
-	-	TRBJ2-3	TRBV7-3	CASSRTPEDTQYF	TGTGCCAGCAGTCGGACGCCTGAGGATACGCAGTATTTT
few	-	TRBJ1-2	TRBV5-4	CASSLDSKYGYTF	TGTGCCAGCAGCCTTGACAGCAAATATGGCTACACCTTC
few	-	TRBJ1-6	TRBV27	CASSLWASQNYSPLHF	TGTGCCAGCAGTTTATGGGCTTCGCAGAACTATTCACCCCTCCACTTT
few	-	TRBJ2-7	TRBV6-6	CASMEGPEQYF	TGTGCCAGCATGGAGGGGCCCGAGCAGTACTTC
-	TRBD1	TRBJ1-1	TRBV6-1	CASSQPDRGDTEAFF	TGTGCCAGCAGTCAACCCGACAGGGGAGACACTGAAGCTTTCTTT
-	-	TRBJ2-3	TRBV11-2	CASSSYGGGTDTQYF	TGTGCCAGCAGCTCATATGGGGGAGGCACAGATACGCAGTATTTT
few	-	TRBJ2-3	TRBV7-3	CASSLGPSTTDTQYF	TGTGCCAGCAGCTTAGGCCCGTCAACTACAGATACGCAGTATTTT
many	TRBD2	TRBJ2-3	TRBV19	CASSAGPLAGGPRTDTQYF	TGTGCCAGTAGTGCCGGGCCATTAGCGGGGGGGCCACGCACAGATACGCAGTATTTT
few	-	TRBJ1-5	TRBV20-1	CSAQLGQSNQPQHF	TGCAGTGCCCAGCTCGGACAGAGCAATCAGCCCCAGCATTTT
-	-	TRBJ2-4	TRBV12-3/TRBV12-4	CASSPGRDIRTAKNIQYF	TGTGCCAGCAGTCCGGGGAGAGACATCCGAACAGCCAAAAACATTCAGTACTTC
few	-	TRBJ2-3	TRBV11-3	CASSPNAADTQYF	TGTGCCAGCAGCCCAAACGCAGCAGATACGCAGTATTTT
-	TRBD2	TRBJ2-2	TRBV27	CASTLFASGGDGTGELFF	TGTGCCAGCACCCTATTTGCTAGCGGGGGGGATGGCACCGGGGAGCTGTTTTTT
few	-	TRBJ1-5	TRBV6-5	CASSATSFVAQPQHF	TGTGCCAGCAGTGCTACCTCCTTCGTGGCTCAGCCCCAGCATTTT
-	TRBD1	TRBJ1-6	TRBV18	CASSPPGTGEASPLHF	TGTGCCAGCTCACCTCCCGGGACAGGGGAAGCTTCACCCCTCCACTTT
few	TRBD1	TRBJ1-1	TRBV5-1	CASSYRDRGRNTEAFF	TGCGCCAGCAGCTACCGGGACAGGGGGCGAAACACTGAAGCTTTCTTT
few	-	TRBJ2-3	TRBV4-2	CASSQVRGGGSTDTQYF	TGTGCCAGCAGCCAAGTGAGGGGGGGCGGTAGCACAGATACGCAGTATTTT
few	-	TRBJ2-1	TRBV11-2	CASSAVDNEQFF	TGTGCCAGCAGCGCGGTGGACAATGAGCAGTTCTTC
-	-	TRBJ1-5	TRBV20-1	CSAGTGDQPQHF	TGCAGTGCTGGGACCGGGGATCAGCCCCAGCATTTT
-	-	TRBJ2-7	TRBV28	CVSNGPGGPTYEQYF	TGTGTCAGCAACGGACCCGGCGGCCCAACCTACGAGCAGTACTTC
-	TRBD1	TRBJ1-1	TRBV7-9	CASTLGGLTEAFF	TGTGCCAGCACCCTAGGGGGCCTAACTGAAGCTTTCTTT
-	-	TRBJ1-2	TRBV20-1	CSAREQGNAGYTF	TGCAGTGCTAGGGAACAGGGAAATGCTGGCTACACCTTC
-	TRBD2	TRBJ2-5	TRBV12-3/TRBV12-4	CASSHGRRGGAEETQYF	TGTGCCAGCAGTCATGGACGGCGGGGGGGCGCAGAAGAGACCCAGTACTTC
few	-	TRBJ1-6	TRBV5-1	CASSFQGSSYNSPLHF	TGCGCCAGCAGCTTCCAGGGAAGCTCCTATAATTCACCCCTCCACTTT
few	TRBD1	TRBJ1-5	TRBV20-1	CSARGGVKGAEKPQHF	TGCAGTGCTAGAGGTGGGGTGAAGGGGGCAGAAAAGCCCCAGCATTTT
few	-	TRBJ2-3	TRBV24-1	CATSDAQSDTQYF	TGTGCCACCAGTGACGCCCAGTCAGATACGCAGTATTTT
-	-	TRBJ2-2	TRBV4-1	CASSHRGTGELFF	TGCGCCAGCAGCCATCGCGGCACCGGGGAGCTGTTTTTT
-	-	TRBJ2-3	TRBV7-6	CASSPTPQGGTQYF	TGTGCCAGCAGCCCAACACCCCAGGGCGGGACGCAGTATTTT
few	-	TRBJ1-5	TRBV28	CASRYGGTNQPQHF	TGTGCCAGCAGGTACGGGGGAACGAATCAGCCCCAGCATTTT
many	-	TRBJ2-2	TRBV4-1	CASSQLVGEPGELFF	TGCGCCAGCAGCCAACTGGTCGGGGAACCCGGGGAGCTGTTTTTT
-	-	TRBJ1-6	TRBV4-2	CASSQDRNSGNSPLHF	TGTGCCAGCAGCCAAGATAGGAATTCAGGGAATTCACCCCTCCACTTT
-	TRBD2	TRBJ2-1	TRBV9	CASSVAGTSYNEQFF	TGTGCCAGCAGCGTAGCCGGGACTAGTTACAATGAGCAGTTCTTC
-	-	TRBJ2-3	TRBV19	CASSIGTTADTQYF	TGTGCCAGTAGTATAGGAACTACCGCAGATACGCAGTATTTT
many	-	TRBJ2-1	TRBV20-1	CSARVPLGNGNEQFF	TGCAGTGCTAGAGTTCCCTTGGGGAACGGAAATGAGCAGTTCTTC
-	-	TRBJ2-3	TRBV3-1	CASSHGVDTQYF	TGTGCCAGCAGCCATGGTGTAGACACGCAGTATTTT
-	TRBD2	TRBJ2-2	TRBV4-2	CASSQELAGNTGELFF	TGTGCCAGCAGCCAAGAGTTAGCGGGGAACACCGGGGAGCTGTTTTTT
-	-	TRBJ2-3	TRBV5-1	CASSLDRALDTQYF	TGCGCCAGCAGCTTGGACCGGGCCCTAGATACGCAGTATTTT
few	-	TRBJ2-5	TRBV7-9	CASSLLGREGYF	TGTGCCAGCAGCTTACTGGGAAGGGAAGGATACTTC
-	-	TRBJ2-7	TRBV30	CAWRFPVAYSEQYF	TGTGCCTGGAGATTCCCGGTTGCGTATTCCGAGCAGTACTTC
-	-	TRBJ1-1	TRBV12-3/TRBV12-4	CASTGDTDEAFF	TGTGCCAGCACTGGGGACACCGATGAAGCTTTCTTT
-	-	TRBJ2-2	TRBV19	CASISTGRTGELFF	TGTGCCAGTATTTCGACCGGGCGGACCGGGGAGCTGTTTTTT